A single TCR beta chain is shown here with its context. The sample belongs to a study of cytomegalovirus exposure and HLA in healthy donors. Primers included in the PCR were 60 Vbeta and 13 Jbeta primers. Clones were read by immunoSEQ multiplex PCR, and TCRdb kept only the in-frame ones, dropping some. The sample contains some 99,000 clones, approximately 81% of which appear only once. The CDR3 loop spans 16 amino acids. J was trimmed by 4 bases and V by 0 bases; bases with no gene match: 3. Germline CDR1 is SGDLS and CDR2 is YYNGEE. The sequencing input was PBMCs. The chain joins TRBV9 to TRBJ2-2, with TRBD2 matching over 10 bases. The TCR sequence derives from a woman aged 30 to 39 in good health and CMV-seronegative. The CDR3 sequence is CASSVEGTSVTGELFF. Here the CDR3 DNA reads TGTGCCAGCAGCGTAGAAGGGACTAGCGTCACCGGGGAGCTGTTTTTT. The variable domain in full, with the rest retrieved from reference TRBV9 and TRBJ2-2, is DSGVTQTPKHLITATGQRVTLRCSPRSGDLSVYWYQQSLDQGLQFLIQYYNGEERAKGNILERFSAQQFPDLHSELNLSSLELGDSALYFCASSVEGTSVTGELFFGEGSRLTVL.